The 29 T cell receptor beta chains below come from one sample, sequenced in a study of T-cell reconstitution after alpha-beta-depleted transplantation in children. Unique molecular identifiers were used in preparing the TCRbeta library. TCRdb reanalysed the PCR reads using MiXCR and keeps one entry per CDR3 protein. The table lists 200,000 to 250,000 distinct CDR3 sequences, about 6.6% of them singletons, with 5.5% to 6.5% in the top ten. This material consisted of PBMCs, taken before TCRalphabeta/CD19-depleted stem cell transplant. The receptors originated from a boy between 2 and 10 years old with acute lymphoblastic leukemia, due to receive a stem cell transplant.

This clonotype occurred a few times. In DNA form, the CDR3 reads TGTGCCTGGAGGGTGGCGGGTCTGAACACTGAAGCTTTCTTT. Translation gives CAWRVAGLNTEAFF. This rearrangement joins TRBV30 to TRBJ1-1, with D uncertain. The CDR3 has 14 amino acids. The germline V gene encodes CDR1 GTSNPN and CDR2 SVGIG (reference sequence). V dropped 3 bases and J dropped 0 bases, with 11 bases sitting between them.

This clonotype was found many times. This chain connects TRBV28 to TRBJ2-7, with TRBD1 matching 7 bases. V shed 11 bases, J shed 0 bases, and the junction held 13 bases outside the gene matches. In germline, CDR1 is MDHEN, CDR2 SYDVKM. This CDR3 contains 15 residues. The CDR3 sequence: CAAQNPGGSSYEQYF. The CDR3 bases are TGTGCCGCCCAGAATCCAGGGGGTAGCTCCTACGAGCAGTACTTC. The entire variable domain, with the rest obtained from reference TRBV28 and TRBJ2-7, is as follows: DVKVTQSSRYLVKRTGEKVFLECVQDMDHENMFWYRQDPGLGLRLIYFSYDVKMKEKGDIPEGYSVSREKKERFSLILESASTNQTSMYLCAAQNPGGSSYEQYFGPGTRLTVT.

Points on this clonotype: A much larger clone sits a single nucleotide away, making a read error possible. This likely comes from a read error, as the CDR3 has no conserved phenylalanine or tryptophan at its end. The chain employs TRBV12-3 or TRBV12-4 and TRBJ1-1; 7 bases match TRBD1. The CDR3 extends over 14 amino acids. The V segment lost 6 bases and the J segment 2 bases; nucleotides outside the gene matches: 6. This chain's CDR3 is CASSPRGGNTEAFC. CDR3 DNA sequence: TGTGCCAGCAGCCCCAGGGGGGGAAACACTGAAGCTTTCTGT.

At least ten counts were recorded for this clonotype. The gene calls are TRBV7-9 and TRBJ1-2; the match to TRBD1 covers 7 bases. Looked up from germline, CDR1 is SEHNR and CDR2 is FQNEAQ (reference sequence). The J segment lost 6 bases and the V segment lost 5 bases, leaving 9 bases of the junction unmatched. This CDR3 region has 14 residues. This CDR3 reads CASSPTGTRDGYTF. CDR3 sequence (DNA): TGTGCCAGCAGCCCGACAGGGACGAGAGATGGCTACACCTTC.

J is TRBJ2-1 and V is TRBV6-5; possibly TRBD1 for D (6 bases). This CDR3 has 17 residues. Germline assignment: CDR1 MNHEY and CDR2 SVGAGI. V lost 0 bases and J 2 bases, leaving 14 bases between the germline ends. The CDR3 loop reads CASSYSLGTSPYNEQFF. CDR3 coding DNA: TGTGCCAGCAGTTACTCTCTCGGGACATCGCCCTACAATGAGCAGTTCTTC.

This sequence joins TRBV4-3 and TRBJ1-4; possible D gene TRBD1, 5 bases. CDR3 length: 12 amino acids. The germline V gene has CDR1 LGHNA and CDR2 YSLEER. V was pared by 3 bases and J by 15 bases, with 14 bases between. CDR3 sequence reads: CASSHLPGQVFF. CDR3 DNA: TGCGCCAGCAGCCACCTGCCGGGGCAGGTGTTTTTT.

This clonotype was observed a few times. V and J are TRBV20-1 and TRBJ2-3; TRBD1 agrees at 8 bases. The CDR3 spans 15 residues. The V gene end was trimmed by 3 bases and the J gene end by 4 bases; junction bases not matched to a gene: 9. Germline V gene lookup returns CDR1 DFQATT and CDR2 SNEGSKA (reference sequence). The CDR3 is CSASLRQGSSDTQYF. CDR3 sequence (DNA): TGCAGTGCTAGTTTGCGACAGGGGAGTTCAGATACGCAGTATTTT.

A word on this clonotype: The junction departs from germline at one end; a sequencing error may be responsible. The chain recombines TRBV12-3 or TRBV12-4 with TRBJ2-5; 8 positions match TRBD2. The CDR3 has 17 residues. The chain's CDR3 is CASSSNTAGVAQETQYF. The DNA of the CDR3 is TGTGCCAGTAGTTCCAACACAGCGGGAGTTGCTCAAGAGACCCAGTACTTC.

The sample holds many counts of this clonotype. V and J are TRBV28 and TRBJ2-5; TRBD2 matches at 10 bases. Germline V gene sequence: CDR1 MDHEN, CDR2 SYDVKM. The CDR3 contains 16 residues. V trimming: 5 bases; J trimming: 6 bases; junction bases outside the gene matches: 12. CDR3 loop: CASSPGAGGPPKTQYF. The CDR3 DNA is TGTGCCAGCAGTCCCGGAGCGGGGGGGCCCCCGAAGACCCAGTACTTC.

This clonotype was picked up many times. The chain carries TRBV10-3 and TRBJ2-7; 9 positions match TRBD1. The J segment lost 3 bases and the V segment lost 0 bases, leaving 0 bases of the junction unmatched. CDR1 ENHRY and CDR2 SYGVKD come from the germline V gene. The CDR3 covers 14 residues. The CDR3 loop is CAISESTGGYEQYF. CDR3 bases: TGTGCCATCAGTGAGTCGACAGGGGGCTACGAGCAGTACTTC.

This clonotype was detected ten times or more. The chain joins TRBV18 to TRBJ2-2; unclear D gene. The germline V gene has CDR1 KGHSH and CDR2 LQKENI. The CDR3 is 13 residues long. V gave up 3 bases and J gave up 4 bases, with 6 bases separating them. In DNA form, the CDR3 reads TGTGCCAGCTCACCGCCTTCCACCGGGGAGCTGTTTTTT. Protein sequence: CASSPPSTGELFF.

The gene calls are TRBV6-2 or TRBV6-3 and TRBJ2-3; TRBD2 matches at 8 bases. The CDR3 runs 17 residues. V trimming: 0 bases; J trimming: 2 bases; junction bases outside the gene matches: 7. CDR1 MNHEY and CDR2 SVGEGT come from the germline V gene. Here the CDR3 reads CASSYSAAGGLTDTQYF. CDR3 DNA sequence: TGTGCCAGCAGTTACTCCGCGGCGGGGGGTCTCACAGATACGCAGTATTTT.

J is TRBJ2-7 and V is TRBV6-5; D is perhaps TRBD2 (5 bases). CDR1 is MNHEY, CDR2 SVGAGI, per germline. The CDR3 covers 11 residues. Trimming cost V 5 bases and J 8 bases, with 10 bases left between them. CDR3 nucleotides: TGTGCCAGCAGTCAGGCGGGCAAGCAGTACTTC. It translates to CASSQAGKQYF.

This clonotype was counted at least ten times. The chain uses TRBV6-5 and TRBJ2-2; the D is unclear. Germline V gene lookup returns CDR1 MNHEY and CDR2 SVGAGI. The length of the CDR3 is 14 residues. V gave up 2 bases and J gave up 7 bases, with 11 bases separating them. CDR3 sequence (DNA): TGTGCCAGCAGTTACAATCAGGTTATCGGGGAGCTGTTTTTT. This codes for CASSYNQVIGELFF.

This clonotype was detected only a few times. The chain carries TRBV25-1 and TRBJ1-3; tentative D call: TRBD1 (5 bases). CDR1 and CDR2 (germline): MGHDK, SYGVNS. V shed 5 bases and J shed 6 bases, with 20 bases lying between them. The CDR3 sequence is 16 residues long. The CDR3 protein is CASSHSSGPFPNTIYF. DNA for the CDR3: TGTGCCAGCAGTCATTCTTCGGGACCGTTTCCAAACACCATATATTTT.

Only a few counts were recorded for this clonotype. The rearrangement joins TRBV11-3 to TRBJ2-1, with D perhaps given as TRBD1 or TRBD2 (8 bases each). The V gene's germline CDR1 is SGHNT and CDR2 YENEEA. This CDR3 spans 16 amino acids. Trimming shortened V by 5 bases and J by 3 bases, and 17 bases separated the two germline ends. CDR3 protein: CASSQGAGTSYNEQFF. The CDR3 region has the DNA TGTGCCAGCAGCCAGGGGGCCGGGACTAGCTACAATGAGCAGTTCTTC.

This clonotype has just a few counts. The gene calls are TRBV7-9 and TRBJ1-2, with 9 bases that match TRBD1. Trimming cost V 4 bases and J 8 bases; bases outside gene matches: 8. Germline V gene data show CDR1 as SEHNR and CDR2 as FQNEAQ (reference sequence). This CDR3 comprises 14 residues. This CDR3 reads CASSSGTGLLGYTF. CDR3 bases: TGTGCCAGCAGCTCCGGGACAGGGCTGTTGGGCTACACCTTC.

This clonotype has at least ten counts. CDR3 in DNA: TGCAGCGTGCGGCCGGGACTAGACGGGGATACGCAGTATTTT. Protein: CSVRPGLDGDTQYF. The chain couples TRBV29-1 to TRBJ2-3; TRBD2 matches 8 bases. The CDR3 covers 14 residues. Trimming at V came to 6 bases and at J to 6 bases, leaving 11 bases not matched to a gene. The germline V gene encodes CDR1 SQVTM and CDR2 ANQGSEA.

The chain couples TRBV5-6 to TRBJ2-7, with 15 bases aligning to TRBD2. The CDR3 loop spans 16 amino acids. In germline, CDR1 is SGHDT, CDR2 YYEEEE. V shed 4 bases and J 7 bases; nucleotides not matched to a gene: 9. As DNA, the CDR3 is TGTGCCAGCAGCCGCGGGACTAGCGGGGGGATAGGGGAGCAGTACTTC. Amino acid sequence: CASSRGTSGGIGEQYF. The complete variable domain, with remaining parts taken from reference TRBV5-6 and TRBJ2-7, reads DAGVTQSPTHLIKTRGQQVTLRCSPKSGHDTVSWYQQALGQGPQFIFQYYEEEERQRGNFPDRFSGHQFPNYSSELNVNALLLGDSALYLCASSRGTSGGIGEQYFGPGTRLTVT.

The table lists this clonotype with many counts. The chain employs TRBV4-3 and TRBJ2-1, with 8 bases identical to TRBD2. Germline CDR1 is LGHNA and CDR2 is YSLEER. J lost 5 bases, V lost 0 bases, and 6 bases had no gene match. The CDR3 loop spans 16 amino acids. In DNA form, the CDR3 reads TGCGCCAGCAGCCAAGATGCGGGGGGTGTGGACAATGAGCAGTTCTTC. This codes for CASSQDAGGVDNEQFF.

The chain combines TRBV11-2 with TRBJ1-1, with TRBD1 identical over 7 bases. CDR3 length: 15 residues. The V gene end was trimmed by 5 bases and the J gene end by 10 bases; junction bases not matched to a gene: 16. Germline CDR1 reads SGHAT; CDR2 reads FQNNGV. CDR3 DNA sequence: TGTGCCAGCAGCGCCCTGACAGGGAAAGAGATTGTAGCTTTCTTT. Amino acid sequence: CASSALTGKEIVAFF.

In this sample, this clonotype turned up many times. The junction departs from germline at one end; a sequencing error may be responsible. Written as DNA, the CDR3 is TGCGCCAGCACCCAAACCGGGACTAGCATGAATGAGCAGTTCTTC. It specifies CASTQTGTSMNEQFF. The chain joins TRBV4-1 to TRBJ2-1; 9 bases are shared with TRBD2. The CDR3 extends over 15 amino acids. Germline CDR1 and CDR2: MGHRA and YSYEKL.

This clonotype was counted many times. The chain's CDR3 is CASSLGSSYQPQHF. The DNA for the CDR3 is TGTGCCAGCAGTCTGGGCAGTTCTTACCAGCCCCAGCATTTT. This sequence joins TRBV28 and TRBJ1-5; D unresolved. The CDR3 spans 14 residues. CDR1 MDHEN and CDR2 SYDVKM come from the germline V gene. V lost 5 bases and J 7 bases, leaving 15 bases between the germline ends.

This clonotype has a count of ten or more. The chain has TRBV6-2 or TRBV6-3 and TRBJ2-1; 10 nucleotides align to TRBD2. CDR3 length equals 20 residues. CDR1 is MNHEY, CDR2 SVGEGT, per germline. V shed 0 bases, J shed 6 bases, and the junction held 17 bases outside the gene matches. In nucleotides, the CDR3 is TGTGCCAGCAGTTACTCAGTTGATAGGGCTAGCGGGAGCGGAGGCAATGAGCAGTTCTTC. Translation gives CASSYSVDRASGSGGNEQFF.

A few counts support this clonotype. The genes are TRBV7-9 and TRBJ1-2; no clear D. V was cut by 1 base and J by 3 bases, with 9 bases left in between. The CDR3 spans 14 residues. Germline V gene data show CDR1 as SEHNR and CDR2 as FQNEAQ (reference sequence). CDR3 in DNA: TGTGCCAGCAGCTTAGGGGCGTCCCACTATGGCTACACCTTC. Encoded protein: CASSLGASHYGYTF. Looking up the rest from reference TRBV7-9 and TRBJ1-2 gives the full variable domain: DTGVSQNPRHKITKRGQNVTFRCDPISEHNRLYWYRQTLGQGPEFLTYFQNEAQLEKSRLLSDRFSAERPKGSFSTLEIQRTEQGDSAMYLCASSLGASHYGYTFGSGTRLTVV.

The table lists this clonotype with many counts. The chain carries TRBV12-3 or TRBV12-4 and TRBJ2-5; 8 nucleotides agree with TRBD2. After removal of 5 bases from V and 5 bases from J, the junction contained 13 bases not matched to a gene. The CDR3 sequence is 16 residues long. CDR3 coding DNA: TGTGCCAGCAGTCACCTGGACTGGAGCGGGGGTGAGACCCAGTACTTC. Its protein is CASSHLDWSGGETQYF.

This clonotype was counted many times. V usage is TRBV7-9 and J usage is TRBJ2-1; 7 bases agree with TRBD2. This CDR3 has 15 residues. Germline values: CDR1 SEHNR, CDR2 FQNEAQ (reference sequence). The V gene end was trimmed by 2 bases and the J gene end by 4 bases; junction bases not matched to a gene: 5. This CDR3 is CASSLRRGTYNEQFF. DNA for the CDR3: TGTGCCAGCAGCTTAAGGCGGGGGACTTACAATGAGCAGTTCTTC.

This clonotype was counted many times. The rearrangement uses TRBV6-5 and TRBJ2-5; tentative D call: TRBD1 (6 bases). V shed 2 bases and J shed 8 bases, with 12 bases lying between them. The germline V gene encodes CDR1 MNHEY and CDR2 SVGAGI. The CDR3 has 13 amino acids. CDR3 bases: TGTGCCAGCAGTTACGATACAGGGTCAACCCAGTACTTC. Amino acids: CASSYDTGSTQYF.

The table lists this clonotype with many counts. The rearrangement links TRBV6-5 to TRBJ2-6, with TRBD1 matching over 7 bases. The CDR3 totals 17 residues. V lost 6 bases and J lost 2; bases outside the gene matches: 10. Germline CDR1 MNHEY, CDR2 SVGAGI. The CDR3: CASSLQGRRTGANVLTF. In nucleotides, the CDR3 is TGTGCCAGCAGCTTACAGGGGCGTCGAACTGGGGCCAACGTCCTGACTTTC.